This T cell receptor beta chain originates from a study of control samples from healthy donors and cancer patients. TCRdb's table, derived via immunoSEQ multiplex PCR, lists solely in-frame clones and lacks some. This table has tens of thousands of clones, approximately 89% appearing once. This CDR3 is 15 amino acids long. V lost 4 bases, J lost 3 bases, and 4 bases stayed unmatched. CDR1 is LNHNV and CDR2 is YYDKDF in the germline V gene (reference sequence). This clonotype was obtained from a man between 40 and 49 years old with colorectal cancer. Specimen: PBMCs. The genes are TRBV15 and TRBJ2-7; 12 positions match TRBD2. CDR3 bases: TGTGCCACCAGCAATCGACTAGCGGGGGACTACGAGCAGTACTTC. It is translated as CATSNRLAGDYEQYF. Full variable domain (rest looked up from reference TRBV15 and TRBJ2-7): DAMVIQNPRYQVTQFGKPVTLSCSQTLNHNVMYWYQQKSSQAPKLLFHYYDKDFNNEADTPDNFQSRRPNTSFCFLDIRSPGLGDTAMYLCATSNRLAGDYEQYFGPGTRLTVT.